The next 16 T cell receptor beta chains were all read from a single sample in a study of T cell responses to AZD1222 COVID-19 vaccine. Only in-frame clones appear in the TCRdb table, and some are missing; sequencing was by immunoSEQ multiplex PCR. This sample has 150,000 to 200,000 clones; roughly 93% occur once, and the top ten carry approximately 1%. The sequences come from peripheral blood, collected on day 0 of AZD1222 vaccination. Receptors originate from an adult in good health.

The CDR3 reads CASSLEAFYNSPLHF. Written as DNA, the CDR3 is TGTGCCAGCAGTTTAGAGGCGTTCTATAATTCACCCCTCCACTTT. This chain links TRBV27 with TRBJ1-6; D gene unclear. The CDR3 is 15 amino acids. CDR1 and CDR2 (germline): MNHEY, SMNVEV (reference sequence). Deletions cut 2 bases from V and 3 bases from J, with 8 bases between.

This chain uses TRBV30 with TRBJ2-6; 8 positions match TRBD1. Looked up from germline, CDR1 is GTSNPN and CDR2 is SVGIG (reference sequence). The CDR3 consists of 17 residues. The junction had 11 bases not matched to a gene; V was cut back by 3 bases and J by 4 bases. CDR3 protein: CAWRRDRTITGANVLTF. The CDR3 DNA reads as TGTGCCTGGAGACGGGACAGGACCATCACGGGGGCCAACGTCCTGACTTTC.

The chain's CDR3 is CASSLTANTGELFF. The CDR3 bases are TGTGCCAGCAGCTTGACAGCGAACACCGGGGAGCTGTTTTTT. V gene TRBV5-5 combines with J gene TRBJ2-2, with unresolved D. V was cut by 1 base and J by 0 bases, with 4 bases left in between. The germline gives CDR1 SGHKS, CDR2 YYEKEE (reference sequence). The CDR3 is made up of 14 amino acids.

This CDR3 is CASSLGRGVSYNEQFF. CDR3 DNA: TGTGCCAGCAGCCTCGGGCGGGGGGTTTCCTACAATGAGCAGTTCTTC. This rearrangement joins TRBV7-9 to TRBJ2-1; 8 nucleotides align to TRBD2. CDR1 and CDR2 (germline): SEHNR, FQNEAQ (reference sequence). After removal of 5 bases from V and 1 base from J, the junction contained 7 bases not matched to a gene. The CDR3 loop spans 16 amino acids.

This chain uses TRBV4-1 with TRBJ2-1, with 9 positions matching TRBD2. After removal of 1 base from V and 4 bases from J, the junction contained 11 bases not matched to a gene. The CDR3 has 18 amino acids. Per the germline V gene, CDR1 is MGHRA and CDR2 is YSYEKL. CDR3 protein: CASSQAELAGRPYNEQFF. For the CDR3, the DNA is TGCGCCAGCAGCCAAGCGGAGCTAGCGGGGAGACCTTACAATGAGCAGTTCTTC.

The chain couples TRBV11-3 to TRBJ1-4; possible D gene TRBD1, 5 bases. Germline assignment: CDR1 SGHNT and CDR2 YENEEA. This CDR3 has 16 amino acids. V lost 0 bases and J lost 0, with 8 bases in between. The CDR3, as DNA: TGTGCCAGCAGCTTAGATTTGGGGGCAACTAATGAAAAACTGTTTTTT. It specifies CASSLDLGATNEKLFF.

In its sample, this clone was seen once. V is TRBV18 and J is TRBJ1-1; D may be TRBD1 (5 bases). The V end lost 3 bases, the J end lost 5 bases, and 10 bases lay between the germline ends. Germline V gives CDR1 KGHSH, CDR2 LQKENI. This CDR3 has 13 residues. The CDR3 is CASSPGQETEAFF. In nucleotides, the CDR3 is TGTGCCAGCTCACCCGGACAAGAAACTGAAGCTTTCTTT.

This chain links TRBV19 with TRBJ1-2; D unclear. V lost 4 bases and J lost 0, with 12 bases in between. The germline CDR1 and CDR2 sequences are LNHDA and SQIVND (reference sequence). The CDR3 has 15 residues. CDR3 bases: TGTGCCAGTAGTACCCCGCCAGGCGCTAACTATGGCTACACCTTC. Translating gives CASSTPPGANYGYTF.

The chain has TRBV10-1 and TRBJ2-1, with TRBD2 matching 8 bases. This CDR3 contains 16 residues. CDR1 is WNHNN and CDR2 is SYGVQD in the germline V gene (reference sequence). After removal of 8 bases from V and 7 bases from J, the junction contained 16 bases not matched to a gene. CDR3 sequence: CASSRAVGLEYNEQFF. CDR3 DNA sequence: TGCGCCAGCTCTAGGGCCGTGGGACTAGAATATAATGAGCAGTTCTTC.

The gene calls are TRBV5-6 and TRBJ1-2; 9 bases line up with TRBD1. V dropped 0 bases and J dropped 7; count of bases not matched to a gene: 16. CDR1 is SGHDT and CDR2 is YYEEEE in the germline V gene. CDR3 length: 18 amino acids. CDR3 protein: CASSLEGSWGTGKRGYTF. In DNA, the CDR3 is TGTGCCAGCAGCTTGGAAGGGAGTTGGGGGACAGGGAAACGTGGCTACACCTTC.

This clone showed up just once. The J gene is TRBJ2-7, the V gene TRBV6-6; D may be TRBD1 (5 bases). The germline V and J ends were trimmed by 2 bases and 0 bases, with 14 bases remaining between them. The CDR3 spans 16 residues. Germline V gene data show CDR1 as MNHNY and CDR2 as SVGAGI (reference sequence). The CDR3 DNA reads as TGTGCCAGCAGTTACGGCGGACACCTTAGCTCCTACGAGCAGTACTTC. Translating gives CASSYGGHLSSYEQYF.

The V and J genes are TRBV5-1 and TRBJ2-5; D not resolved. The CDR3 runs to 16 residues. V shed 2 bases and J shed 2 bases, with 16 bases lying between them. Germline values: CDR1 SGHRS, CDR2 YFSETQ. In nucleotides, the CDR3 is TGCGCCAGCAGCTTTTTGGGCGGACCCCAACAAGAGACCCAGTACTTC. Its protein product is CASSFLGGPQQETQYF.

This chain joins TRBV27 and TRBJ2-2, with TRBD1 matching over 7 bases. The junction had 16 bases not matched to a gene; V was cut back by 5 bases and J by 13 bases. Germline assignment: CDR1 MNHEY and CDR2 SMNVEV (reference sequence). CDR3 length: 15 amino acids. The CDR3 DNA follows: TGTGCCAGCAGTCCATATAAATCGACAGGGTTAGCGCTGTTTTTT. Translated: CASSPYKSTGLALFF.

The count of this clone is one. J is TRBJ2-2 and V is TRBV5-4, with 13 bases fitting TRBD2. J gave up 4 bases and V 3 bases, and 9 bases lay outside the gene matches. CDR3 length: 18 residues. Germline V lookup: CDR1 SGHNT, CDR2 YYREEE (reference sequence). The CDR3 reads CASSSGTSGVFTTGELFF. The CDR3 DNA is TGTGCCAGCAGCTCCGGGACTAGCGGGGTTTTTACCACCGGGGAGCTGTTTTTT.

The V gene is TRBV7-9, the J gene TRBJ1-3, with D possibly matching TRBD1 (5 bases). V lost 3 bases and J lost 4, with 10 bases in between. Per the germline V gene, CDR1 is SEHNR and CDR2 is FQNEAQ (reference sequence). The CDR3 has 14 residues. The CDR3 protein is CASSFGGRGNTIYF. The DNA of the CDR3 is TGTGCCAGCAGCTTCGGGGGTCGCGGAAACACCATATATTTT.

The CDR3 DNA follows: TGTGCCACCAGTGACCCAAAAAGAAGCACTGAAGCTTTCTTT. The encoded protein is CATSDPKRSTEAFF. The chain recombines TRBV24-1 with TRBJ1-1; D gene ambiguous. The V and J ends lost 4 bases and 4 bases respectively, with 12 bases between them. CDR3 length: 14 residues. The germline CDR1 and CDR2 sequences are KGHDR and SFDVKD.